Described below is a single TCR beta chain sequence and its context. The data derive from a study of cytomegalovirus exposure and HLA in healthy donors. The table came from immunoSEQ multiplex PCR; TCRdb's copy has only in-frame clones and leaves some out. The sample lists 150,000 or so clones, approximately 89% occurring once. The receptor comes from a man between 18 and 29 years old in good health and CMV-seropositive. Sequencing was carried out using PBMCs.

The CDR3 DNA follows: TGTGCCAGCAGCCTGCCGGGCACAGATACGCAGTATTTT. Protein product: CASSLPGTDTQYF. The chain employs TRBV25-1 and TRBJ2-3; D uncertain. Per germline, CDR1 MGHDK and CDR2 SYGVNS. CDR3 length equals 13 residues. The V end lost 6 bases, the J end lost 1 base, and 8 bases lay between the germline ends. The complete variable domain, with remaining parts taken from reference TRBV25-1 and TRBJ2-3, reads EADIYQTPRYLVIGTGKKITLECSQTMGHDKMYWYQQDPGMELHLIHYSYGVNSTEKGDLSSESTVSRIRTEHFPLTLESARPSHTSQYLCASSLPGTDTQYFGPGTRLTVL.